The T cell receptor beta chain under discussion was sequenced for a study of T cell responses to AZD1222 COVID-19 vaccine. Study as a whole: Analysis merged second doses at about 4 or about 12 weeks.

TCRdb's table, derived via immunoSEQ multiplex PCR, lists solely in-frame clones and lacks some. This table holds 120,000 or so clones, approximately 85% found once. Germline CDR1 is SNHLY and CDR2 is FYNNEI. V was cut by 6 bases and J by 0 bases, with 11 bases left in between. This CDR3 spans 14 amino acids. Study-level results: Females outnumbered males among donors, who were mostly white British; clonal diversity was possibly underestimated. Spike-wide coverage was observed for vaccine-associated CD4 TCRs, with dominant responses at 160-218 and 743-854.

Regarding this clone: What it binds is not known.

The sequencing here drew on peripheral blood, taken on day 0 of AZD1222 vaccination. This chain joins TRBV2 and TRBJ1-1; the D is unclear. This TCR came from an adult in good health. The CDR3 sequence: CASSGGDMNTEAFF. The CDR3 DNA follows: TGTGCCAGCAGCGGCGGAGACATGAACACTGAAGCTTTCTTT.